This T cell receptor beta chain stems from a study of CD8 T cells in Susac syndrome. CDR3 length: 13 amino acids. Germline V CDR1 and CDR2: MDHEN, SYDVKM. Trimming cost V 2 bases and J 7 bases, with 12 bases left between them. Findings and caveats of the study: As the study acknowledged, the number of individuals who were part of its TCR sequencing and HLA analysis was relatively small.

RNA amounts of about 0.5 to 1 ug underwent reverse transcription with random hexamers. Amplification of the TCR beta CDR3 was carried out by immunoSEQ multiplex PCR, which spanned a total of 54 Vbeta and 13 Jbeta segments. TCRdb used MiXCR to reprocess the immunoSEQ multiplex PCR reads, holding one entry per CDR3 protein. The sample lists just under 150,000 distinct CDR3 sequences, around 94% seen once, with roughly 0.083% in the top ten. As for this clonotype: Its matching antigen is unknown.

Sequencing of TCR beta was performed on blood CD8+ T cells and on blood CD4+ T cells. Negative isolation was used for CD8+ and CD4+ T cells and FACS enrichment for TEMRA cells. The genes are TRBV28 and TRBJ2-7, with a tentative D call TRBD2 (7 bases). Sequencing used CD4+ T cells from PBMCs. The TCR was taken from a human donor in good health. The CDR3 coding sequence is TGTGCCAGCAGTTTAGGGGGGGCGGAGGAGCAGTACTTC. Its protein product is CASSLGGAEEQYF.